This T cell receptor (beta chain) was documented in a study of CD8 T cells in Susac syndrome. It was with random hexamers that roughly 0.45 to 1 ug RNA was reverse transcribed. Amplification of TCR beta CDR3 was carried out by immunoSEQ multiplex PCR, which covered 54 Vbeta and 13 Jbeta segments. MiXCR was run by TCRdb on the immunoSEQ multiplex PCR reads, yielding one entry per CDR3 protein. The sample lists 250,000 to 300,000 distinct CDR3 sequences, approximately 84% occurring once. This clonotype was counted between two and nine times. Sequencing of TCR beta was carried out in blood CD8+ and CD4+ T cells. CDR1 and CDR2 from the germline V gene are GTSNPN and SVGIG (reference sequence). Trimming left V 0 bases short and J 10 bases short, with 12 bases between. This CDR3 region has 12 residues.

The genes are TRBV30 and TRBJ2-5; TRBD2 is a possible D gene (6 bases). Sequenced input: CD8+ T cells from PBMCs. The origin of this receptor is a human donor with multiple sclerosis. Here the CDR3 reads CAWSVFQGGQYF. The CDR3, as DNA: TGTGCCTGGAGTGTGTTCCAGGGAGGCCAGTACTTC.